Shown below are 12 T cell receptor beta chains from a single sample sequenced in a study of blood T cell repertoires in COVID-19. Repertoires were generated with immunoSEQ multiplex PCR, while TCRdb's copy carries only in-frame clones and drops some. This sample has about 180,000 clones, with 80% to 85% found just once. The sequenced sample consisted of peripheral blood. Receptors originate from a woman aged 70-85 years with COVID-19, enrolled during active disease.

CDR3 sequence reads: CASSISGVPFGYTF. CDR3 coding DNA: TGTGCCAGTAGTATTTCGGGGGTCCCCTTCGGCTACACCTTC. The chain has TRBV19 and TRBJ1-2; maybe TRBD1 (5 bases). V shed 3 bases and J shed 8 bases, with 16 bases lying between them. This CDR3 has 14 residues. Germline V gives CDR1 LNHDA, CDR2 SQIVND (reference sequence).

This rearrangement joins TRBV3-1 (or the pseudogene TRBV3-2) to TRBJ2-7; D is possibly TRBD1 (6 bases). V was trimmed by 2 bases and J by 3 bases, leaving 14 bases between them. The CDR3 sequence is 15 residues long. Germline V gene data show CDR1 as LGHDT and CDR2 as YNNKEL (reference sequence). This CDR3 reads CASSQRNREFYEQYF. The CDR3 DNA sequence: TGTGCCAGCAGCCAACGAAACAGGGAATTCTACGAGCAGTACTTC.

The CDR3 nucleotides read TGTGCCAGCTCACAGACCGGACAGGGTGCCACCGGGGAGCTGTTTTTT. Amino acids: CASSQTGQGATGELFF. The J gene is TRBJ2-2, the V gene TRBV18; TRBD1 matches at 8 bases. The CDR3 runs to 16 residues. Germline CDR1 KGHSH, CDR2 LQKENI. J lost 4 bases, V lost 4 bases, and 8 bases had no gene match.

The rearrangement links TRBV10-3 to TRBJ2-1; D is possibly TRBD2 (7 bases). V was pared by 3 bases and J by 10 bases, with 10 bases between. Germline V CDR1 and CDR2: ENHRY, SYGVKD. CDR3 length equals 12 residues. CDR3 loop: CAISEWGGEQFF. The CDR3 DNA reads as TGTGCCATCAGTGAATGGGGGGGCGAGCAGTTCTTC.

The CDR3 sequence: CASTLTGSGVGYF. For the CDR3, the DNA is TGTGCCAGCACCCTTACAGGGAGCGGTGTGGGGTACTTC. This chain uses TRBV28 with TRBJ2-4; possibly TRBD1 for D (6 bases). The V and J ends lost 7 bases and 15 bases respectively, with 22 bases between them. There are 13 residues in the CDR3. Germline loops: CDR1 MDHEN, CDR2 SYDVKM.

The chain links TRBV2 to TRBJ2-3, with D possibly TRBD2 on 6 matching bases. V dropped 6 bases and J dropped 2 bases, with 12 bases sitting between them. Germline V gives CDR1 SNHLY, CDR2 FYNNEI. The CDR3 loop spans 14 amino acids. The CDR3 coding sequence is TGTGCCAGCAGGGAGGAGGGATACACAGATACGCAGTATTTT. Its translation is CASREEGYTDTQYF.

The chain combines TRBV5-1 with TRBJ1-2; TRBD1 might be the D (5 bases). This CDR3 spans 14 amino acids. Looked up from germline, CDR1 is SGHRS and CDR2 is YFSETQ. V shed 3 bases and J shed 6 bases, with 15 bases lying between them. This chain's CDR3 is CASSSGTNLNGYTF. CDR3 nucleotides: TGCGCCAGCAGCTCCGGGACTAACTTAAATGGCTACACCTTC.

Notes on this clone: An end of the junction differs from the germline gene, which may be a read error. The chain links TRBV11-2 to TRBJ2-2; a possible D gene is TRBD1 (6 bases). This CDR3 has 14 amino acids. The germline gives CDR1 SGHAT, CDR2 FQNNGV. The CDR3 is CASSSRGNNGELFF. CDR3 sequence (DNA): TGTGCCAGCAGCTCCAGGGGAAACAACGGGGAGCTGTTTTTT.

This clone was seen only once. Here the CDR3 DNA reads TGTGCCACCAGTGACTATGCAGGGAAAGCTTTCTTT. It codes for CATSDYAGKAFF. The chain recombines TRBV24-1 with TRBJ1-1; TRBD1 might be the D (5 bases). Trimming shortened V by 4 bases and J by 9 bases, and 11 bases separated the two germline ends. Germline CDR1 reads KGHDR; CDR2 reads SFDVKD. The CDR3 has 12 residues.

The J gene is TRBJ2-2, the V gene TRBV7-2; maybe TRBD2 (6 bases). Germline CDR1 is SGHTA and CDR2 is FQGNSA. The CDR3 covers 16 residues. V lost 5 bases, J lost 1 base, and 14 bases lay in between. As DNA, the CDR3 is TGTGCCAGCAGCCCCCTTAGCGGAGGGAACACCGGGGAGCTGTTTTTT. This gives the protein CASSPLSGGNTGELFF. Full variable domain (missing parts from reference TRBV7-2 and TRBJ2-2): GAGVSQSPSNKVTEKGKDVELRCDPISGHTALYWYRQSLGQGLEFLIYFQGNSAPDKSGLPSDRFSAERTGGSVSTLTIQRTQQEDSAVYLCASSPLSGGNTGELFFGEGSRLTVL.

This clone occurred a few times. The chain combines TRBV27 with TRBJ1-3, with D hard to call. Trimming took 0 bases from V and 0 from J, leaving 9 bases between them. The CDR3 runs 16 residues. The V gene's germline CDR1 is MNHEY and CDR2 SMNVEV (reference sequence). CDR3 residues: CASSLSREISGNTIYF. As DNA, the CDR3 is TGTGCCAGCAGTTTATCGCGGGAGATCTCTGGAAACACCATATATTTT.

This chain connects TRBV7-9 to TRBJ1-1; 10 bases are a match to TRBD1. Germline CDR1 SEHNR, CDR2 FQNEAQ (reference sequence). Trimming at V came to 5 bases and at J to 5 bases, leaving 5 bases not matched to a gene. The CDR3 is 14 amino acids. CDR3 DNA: TGTGCCAGCAGCCCCGGGACAGGGGCGACTGAAGCTTTCTTT. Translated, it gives CASSPGTGATEAFF. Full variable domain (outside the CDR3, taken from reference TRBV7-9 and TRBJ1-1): DTGVSQNPRHKITKRGQNVTFRCDPISEHNRLYWYRQTLGQGPEFLTYFQNEAQLEKSRLLSDRFSAERPKGSFSTLEIQRTEQGDSAMYLCASSPGTGATEAFFGQGTRLTVV.